The 23 T cell receptor beta chains presented below share a single source sample, sequenced in a study of cytomegalovirus exposure and HLA in healthy donors. The assay was immunoSEQ multiplex PCR, and TCRdb's table has in-frame clones only and misses some. The table records some 100,000 clones, approximately 86% of them present only once. Sequencing was performed on PBMCs. All receptors come from a man between 18 and 35 years old in good health and CMV-seropositive.

The chain employs TRBV27 and TRBJ1-5, with D perhaps matching TRBD1 (6 bases). The length of the CDR3 is 14 residues. Germline V lookup: CDR1 MNHEY, CDR2 SMNVEV (reference sequence). Trimming cost V 6 bases and J 5 bases, with 14 bases left between them. The CDR3 DNA reads TGTGCCAGCAGCCACCAGGGGCGCCATCAGCCCCAGCATTTT. Encoded protein: CASSHQGRHQPQHF.

The chain uses TRBV7-9 and TRBJ2-7, with TRBD2 as a possible D gene (7 bases). This CDR3 spans 12 amino acids. The V end lost 5 bases, the J end lost 7 bases, and 12 bases lay between the germline ends. CDR1 and CDR2 from the germline V gene are SEHNR and FQNEAQ (reference sequence). The CDR3 protein is CASSGGAREQYF. Written as DNA, the CDR3 is TGTGCCAGCAGCGGGGGGGCCCGAGAGCAGTACTTC.

This chain connects TRBV18 to TRBJ2-1, with 8 positions matching TRBD1. V was clipped by 0 bases and J by 1 base; unmatched bases: 2. CDR1 and CDR2 from the germline V gene are KGHSH and LQKENI. The CDR3 loop spans 16 amino acids. In DNA form, the CDR3 reads TGTGCCAGCTCACCACCACAGGGGGGATCCTACAATGAGCAGTTCTTC. Amino acids: CASSPPQGGSYNEQFF.

The J gene is TRBJ2-1, the V gene TRBV5-1, with D perhaps matching TRBD1 (6 bases). This CDR3 is 13 amino acids long. Deletions cut 0 bases from V and 6 bases from J, with 7 bases between. Germline-derived CDR1 and CDR2 are SGHRS and YFSETQ. The CDR3 DNA follows: TGCGCCAGCAGCTTGGCAGGGGTCAATGAGCAGTTCTTC. Amino acid sequence: CASSLAGVNEQFF.

V gene TRBV6-1 combines with J gene TRBJ2-6; 9 bases are shared with TRBD1. The trim removed 11 bases at V and 0 bases at J, leaving 5 bases unmatched. The CDR3 is 15 residues long. Germline V gene data show CDR1 as MNHNS and CDR2 as SASEGT. The DNA of the CDR3 is TGTGCCGTGACAGGGGGGATCTCTGGGGCCAACGTCCTGACTTTC. Residues: CAVTGGISGANVLTF.

This chain connects TRBV4-1 to TRBJ2-5; 12 nucleotides agree with TRBD1. Germline V CDR1 and CDR2: MGHRA, YSYEKL. After removal of 2 bases from V and 4 bases from J, the junction contained 11 bases not matched to a gene. The CDR3 runs 18 residues. CDR3 in DNA: TGCGCCAGCAGCCAAAAGATCGGGGACAGGGGGCTTGGAGAGACCCAGTACTTC. Residues: CASSQKIGDRGLGETQYF.

The J gene is TRBJ2-7, the V gene TRBV11-2; possible D gene TRBD2, 6 bases. The germline V gene has CDR1 SGHAT and CDR2 FQNNGV. The CDR3 consists of 15 residues. Between the trimmed V and J ends, which lost 2 bases and 6 bases, there was a span of 17 bases. CDR3 residues: CASSLTGGTLGEQYF. CDR3 in DNA: TGTGCCAGCAGCTTAACCGGGGGTACCCTAGGCGAGCAGTACTTC. Full variable domain (outside the CDR3, taken from reference TRBV11-2 and TRBJ2-7): EAGVAQSPRYKIIEKRQSVAFWCNPISGHATLYWYQQILGQGPKLLIQFQNNGVVDDSQLPKDRFSAERLKGVDSTLKIQPAKLEDSAVYLCASSLTGGTLGEQYFGPGTRLTVT.

The rearrangement joins TRBV19 to TRBJ2-7; D remains unclear. Deletions cut 6 bases from V and 1 base from J, with 7 bases between. The germline CDR1 and CDR2 sequences are LNHDA and SQIVND (reference sequence). The length of the CDR3 is 12 residues. CDR3: CASRGTSYEQYF. The CDR3 DNA is TGTGCCAGTAGGGGCACTTCCTACGAGCAGTACTTC. The whole variable domain, remainder taken from reference TRBV19 and TRBJ2-7, is DGGITQSPKYLFRKEGQNVTLSCEQNLNHDAMYWYRQDPGQGLRLIYYSQIVNDFQKGDIAEGYSVSREKKESFPLTVTSAQKNPTAFYLCASRGTSYEQYFGPGTRLTVT.

This clone was recorded once. In the same sample, other DNA sequences code for this CDR3. The chain employs TRBV27 and TRBJ2-1; 7 nucleotides line up with TRBD2. CDR1 MNHEY and CDR2 SMNVEV come from the germline V gene (reference sequence). The CDR3 covers 15 residues. With 8 bases clipped from V and 1 base from J, the junction kept 8 bases outside the gene matches. CDR3: CASRLGGGSYNEQFF. CDR3 nucleotide sequence: TGTGCCAGCCGGTTGGGGGGGGGTTCCTACAATGAGCAGTTCTTC.

The chain is built from TRBV13 and TRBJ2-7; maybe TRBD2 (5 bases). Trimming took 0 bases from V and 0 from J, leaving 6 bases between them. CDR3 length: 14 amino acids. Germline V gene lookup returns CDR1 PRHDT and CDR2 FYEKMQ (reference sequence). The CDR3 DNA reads TGTGCCAGCAGCTTAGGAGGGAGCTCCTACGAGCAGTACTTC. This gives the protein CASSLGGSSYEQYF.

This clone showed up just a few times. This chain joins TRBV6-5 and TRBJ2-1, with 9 bases fitting TRBD1. V lost 0 bases and J lost 8; bases outside the gene matches: 8. The germline V gene encodes CDR1 MNHEY and CDR2 SVGAGI. The CDR3 runs 16 residues. The CDR3 nucleotides read TGTGCCAGCAGTTACTCTCCGGGACAGGGTATAGATGAGCAGTTCTTC. Protein: CASSYSPGQGIDEQFF.

The V call is TRBV28, the J call TRBJ1-2; no clear D. CDR3 size: 14 residues. Trimming removed 6 bases from V and 2 bases from J, with 13 bases in between. From germline, CDR1 is MDHEN and CDR2 SYDVKM. CDR3 sequence reads: CASSSAGSNYGYTF. Written as DNA, the CDR3 is TGTGCCAGCAGCTCCGCGGGTTCGAACTATGGCTACACCTTC.

This sequence joins TRBV6-5 and TRBJ2-1; TRBD1 matches 10 bases. Germline CDR1 MNHEY, CDR2 SVGAGI. The CDR3 runs 14 residues. J was trimmed by 6 bases and V by 5 bases; bases with no gene match: 4. This CDR3 is CASSLWTGGNEQFF. The CDR3 coding sequence is TGTGCCAGCAGTCTCTGGACAGGGGGCAATGAGCAGTTCTTC.

This chain uses TRBV7-9 with TRBJ1-2; no reliable D call. The CDR3 consists of 12 residues. Germline V CDR1 and CDR2: SEHNR, FQNEAQ (reference sequence). Between the trimmed V and J ends, which lost 3 bases and 4 bases, there was a span of 6 bases. This CDR3 reads CASSFTGYGYTF. CDR3 in DNA: TGTGCCAGCAGCTTTACTGGCTATGGCTACACCTTC.

V gene TRBV14 combines with J gene TRBJ1-5; D uncertain. CDR3 length: 14 residues. Per germline, CDR1 SGHDN and CDR2 FVKESK. V was cut by 1 base and J by 3 bases, with 7 bases left in between. Here the CDR3 reads CASSQAGINQPQHF. The CDR3 DNA sequence: TGTGCCAGCAGCCAAGCGGGGATCAATCAGCCCCAGCATTTT.

The gene calls are TRBV5-4 and TRBJ2-7; TRBD1 matches at 12 bases. Looked up from germline, CDR1 is SGHNT and CDR2 is YYREEE (reference sequence). The length of the CDR3 is 14 residues. J lost 6 bases, V lost 4 bases, and 5 bases had no gene match. The CDR3 DNA is TGTGCCAGCAGCCCCGGGACAGGGGGCGCCGAGCAGTACTTC. Translation: CASSPGTGGAEQYF. Using reference TRBV5-4 and TRBJ2-7 for the parts outside the CDR3, the full variable domain is ETGVTQSPTHLIKTRGQQVTLRCSSQSGHNTVSWYQQALGQGPQFIFQYYREEENGRGNFPPRFSGLQFPNYSSELNVNALELDDSALYLCASSPGTGGAEQYFGPGTRLTVT.

The genes are TRBV19 and TRBJ1-4; D unclear. This CDR3 is 16 amino acids long. Germline V gene data show CDR1 as LNHDA and CDR2 as SQIVND (reference sequence). V was clipped by 4 bases and J by 3 bases, with 15 bases between them. CDR3 coding DNA: TGTGCCAGTAGTAGGAGGGCTCGCGGTGCTAATGAAAAACTGTTTTTT. It specifies CASSRRARGANEKLFF. Full variable domain (rest looked up from reference TRBV19 and TRBJ1-4): DGGITQSPKYLFRKEGQNVTLSCEQNLNHDAMYWYRQDPGQGLRLIYYSQIVNDFQKGDIAEGYSVSREKKESFPLTVTSAQKNPTAFYLCASSRRARGANEKLFFGSGTQLSVL.

The chain is built from TRBV14 and TRBJ2-3; D is possibly TRBD2 (6 bases). V lost 4 bases to trimming and J lost 2 bases, with 16 bases between them. This CDR3 comprises 16 residues. Germline V gene lookup returns CDR1 SGHDN and CDR2 FVKESK. Written as DNA, the CDR3 is TGTGCCAGCAGCCCCCTCGGGGGAACAGTCACAGATACGCAGTATTTT. Its translation is CASSPLGGTVTDTQYF.

The chain carries TRBV15 and TRBJ2-5; 8 bases line up with TRBD1. The germline V gene encodes CDR1 LNHNV and CDR2 YYDKDF (reference sequence). V trimming: 2 bases; J trimming: 4 bases; junction bases outside the gene matches: 6. The CDR3 is 15 residues long. For the CDR3, the DNA is TGTGCCACCAGCAGATCCCGGACAGGGTCAGAGACCCAGTACTTC. The encoded protein is CATSRSRTGSETQYF.

The chain recombines TRBV11-2 with TRBJ1-2; TRBD1 matches 7 bases. V lost 4 bases to trimming and J lost 5 bases; unmatched junction nucleotides: 1. Germline loops: CDR1 SGHAT, CDR2 FQNNGV. CDR3 length: 12 amino acids. CDR3 amino acids: CASSSGGYGYTF. The CDR3, as DNA: TGTGCCAGCAGCTCAGGGGGGTATGGCTACACCTTC.

This chain joins TRBV5-1 and TRBJ2-3, with 8 bases identical to TRBD2. Trimming removed 0 bases from V and 4 bases from J; junction bases left unmatched: 7. The CDR3 consists of 16 residues. Per the germline V gene, CDR1 is SGHRS and CDR2 is YFSETQ. For the CDR3, the DNA is TGCGCCAGCAGCTTGGGAGCGGGGGATGGGGCAGATACGCAGTATTTT. Its translation is CASSLGAGDGADTQYF.

The V and J genes are TRBV6-5 and TRBJ1-1; a possible D gene is TRBD1 (6 bases). The CDR3 contains 15 residues. V lost 7 bases and J 1 base, leaving 16 bases between the germline ends. The germline V gene has CDR1 MNHEY and CDR2 SVGAGI. CDR3 sequence reads: CASMLQGGANTEAFF. The CDR3 DNA follows: TGTGCCAGCATGCTACAGGGAGGGGCGAACACTGAAGCTTTCTTT.

This clone was picked up a small number of times. The CDR3 sequence is CASSLDSGELFF. The CDR3 DNA is TGTGCCAGCAGTTTAGACAGTGGGGAGCTGTTTTTT. The chain joins TRBV28 to TRBJ2-2; maybe TRBD1 (5 bases). The V and J ends lost 2 bases and 8 bases respectively, with 6 bases between them. Germline lookup yields CDR1 MDHEN and CDR2 SYDVKM. The CDR3 runs to 12 residues.